This T cell receptor (beta chain) emerged from a study of blood T cell repertoires in COVID-19 (TCRdb year 2020). With regard to the full study: Samples from collaborators originated in the United States, Italy and Spain and spanned both the acute and convalescent phases of COVID-19. The sample metadata nearly always contained a de-identified subject ID, COVID-19 status, age in years and sex. Subjects who had been exposed to COVID-19, were actively infected with it, or had recovered from it provided the deeply sampled blood TCRbeta repertoires that made up the dataset. The prospective study material was composed of cDNA or gDNA derived from T cells, B-cell-depleted T cells, or PBMCs. Where available, HLA class I and class II types were taken from metadata supplied by the sample provider and were not determined by assay-based typing. The repertoires were released in a freely available public database intended as a resource for research on the immune response to SARS-CoV-2. The samples were drawn from the first 160 participants of the ongoing ImmuneRACE study and from some 1,300 subjects provided by 6 global collaborators.

Overall results and qualifications from the work: The quantity of clinical and demographic metadata differed by source and by participant and was supplied without curation.

Samples from volunteer blood donors who had recovered from COVID-19 were contributed by a second Seattle source. Whole blood was collected in K2EDTA tubes by collaborating institutions according to the institutions' own protocols. Collaborator samples were shipped for TCRbeta analysis as frozen whole blood, isolated PBMCs, or DNA extracted from either sample type. Measured from the cysteine to the phenylalanine, the CDR3 is 17 residues long. Only the CDR3 part of the read is kept: 51 bases, read in frame from the first base. CDR1 and CDR2 are read off the germline V gene as KGHSH and LQKENI. V is shortened by 6 bases, J by 0 bases, and the region joining them spans 18 bases. A word on this clone: Its specific antigen is unknown. No much larger clonotype is one base removed from it; base qualities were not supplied.

TCRbeta CDR3 regions were amplified from genomic DNA using the immunoSEQ Assay, a bias-controlled multiplex PCR. The study's processing was this. Nucleated cell counts per sample were estimated from amplification of reference gene primers within the assay. To quantify the absolute abundance of each unique TCRbeta CDR3 rearrangement, sequence reads were collapsed and filtered. For each sample, productive Simpson clonality was calculated by taking the square root of Simpson's diversity index across productive rearrangements. TCRdb stores this immuneACCESS table with in-frame sequences only. Part of the clones is absent; in the studies checked, under half of the shortfall reflects unresolved V genes, and no reason is known for the rest. From that table come the V and J calls and clone size; the DNA was used to work out D and trimming. Across this sample there are roughly 200,000 clones, with 88% seen only once. Clones ranked in the top ten supply about 6.6% of the sample.

Sequencing was carried out using peripheral blood. This TCR was recovered from a middle-aged woman who had recovered from COVID-19. The rearrangement combines TRBV18 with TRBJ1-5; TRBD1 is possibly the D segment (5 matching bases). The nucleotide sequence is TGTGCCAGCTCCCGTTTTGAGGGGCGGGGTAGCAATCAGCCCCAGCATTTT. Its protein is CASSRFEGRGSNQPQHF.